This T cell receptor (beta chain) was documented in a study of T cells after yellow fever vaccination. In the study overall: Low-cell-number fractions were prepared with SMART-Seq v4 Ultra Low Input.

Findings and caveats of the study: Most primary-vaccination clones reappeared after the booster (about 96% CD4, 75% to 90% CD8).

Production of TCR cDNA was by 5'RACE template switching, which also added a universal primer site and UMIs. TCRdb reprocessed the 5' RACE reads with MiXCR, giving one entry per CDR3 protein. This sample yields some 240,000 distinct CDR3 sequences, of which approximately 5.2% are seen a single time; less than 3.5% belongs to the top ten. The table lists this clonotype with many counts. The antigen is undetermined. The CDR3 is made up of 12 amino acids. Germline-derived CDR1 and CDR2 are DFQATT and SNEGSKA (reference sequence). V lost 5 bases and J 3 bases, leaving 10 bases between the germline ends. The material was CD4+ T cells sorted from PBMCs, obtained on the day of the yellow fever booster vaccination. This TCR derives from a man younger than 35 who received the YFV17D yellow fever vaccine. The chain carries TRBV20-1 and TRBJ2-5; no firm D call. CDR3 sequence reads: CSAVPREETQYF. For the CDR3, the DNA is TGCAGTGCTGTCCCCCGCGAAGAGACCCAGTACTTC.